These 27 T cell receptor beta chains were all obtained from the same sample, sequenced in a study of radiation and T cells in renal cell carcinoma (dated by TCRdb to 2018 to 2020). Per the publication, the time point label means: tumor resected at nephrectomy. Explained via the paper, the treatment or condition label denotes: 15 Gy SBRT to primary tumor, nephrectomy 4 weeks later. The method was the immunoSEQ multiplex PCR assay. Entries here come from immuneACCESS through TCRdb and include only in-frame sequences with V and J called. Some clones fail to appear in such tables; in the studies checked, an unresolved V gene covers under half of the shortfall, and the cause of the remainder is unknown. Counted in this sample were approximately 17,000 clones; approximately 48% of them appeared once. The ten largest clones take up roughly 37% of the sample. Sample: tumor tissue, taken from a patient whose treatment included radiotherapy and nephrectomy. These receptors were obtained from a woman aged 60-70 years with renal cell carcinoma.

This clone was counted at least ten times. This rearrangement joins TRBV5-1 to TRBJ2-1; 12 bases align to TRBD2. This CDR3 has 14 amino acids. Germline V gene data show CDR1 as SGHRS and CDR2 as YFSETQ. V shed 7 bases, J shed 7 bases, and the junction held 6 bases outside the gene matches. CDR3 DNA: TGCGCCAGCGGGGACGGGACTAGCGGGAATGAGCAGTTCTTC. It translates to CASGDGTSGNEQFF.

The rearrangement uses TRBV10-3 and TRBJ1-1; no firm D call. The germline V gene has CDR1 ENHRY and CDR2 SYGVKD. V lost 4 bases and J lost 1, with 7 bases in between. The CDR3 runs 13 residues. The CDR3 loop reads CAISVRENTEAFF. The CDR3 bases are TGTGCCATCAGTGTGAGGGAGAACACTGAAGCTTTCTTT.

The CDR3 is CASSLDGGVRAYGYTF. CDR3 coding DNA: TGTGCCAGCAGCTTGGACGGCGGGGTCAGGGCCTATGGCTACACCTTC. The rearrangement joins TRBV5-5 to TRBJ1-2, with D possibly TRBD1 on 5 matching bases. Germline CDR1 SGHKS, CDR2 YYEKEE (reference sequence). V dropped 0 bases and J dropped 4 bases, with 16 bases sitting between them. The CDR3 is 16 residues long. The whole variable domain, remainder taken from reference TRBV5-5 and TRBJ1-2, is DAGVTQSPTHLIKTRGQQVTLRCSPISGHKSVSWYQQVLGQGPQFIFQYYEKEERGRGNFPDRFSARQFPNYSSELNVNALLLGDSALYLCASSLDGGVRAYGYTFGSGTRLTVV.

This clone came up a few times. CDR3 residues: CAISESKDQPQHF. CDR3 nucleotides: TGTGCCATCAGTGAGTCAAAAGATCAGCCCCAGCATTTT. The chain carries TRBV10-3 and TRBJ1-5; D gene unclear. The CDR3 extends over 13 amino acids. From germline, CDR1 is ENHRY and CDR2 SYGVKD. Trimming left V 0 bases short and J 5 bases short, with 5 bases between.

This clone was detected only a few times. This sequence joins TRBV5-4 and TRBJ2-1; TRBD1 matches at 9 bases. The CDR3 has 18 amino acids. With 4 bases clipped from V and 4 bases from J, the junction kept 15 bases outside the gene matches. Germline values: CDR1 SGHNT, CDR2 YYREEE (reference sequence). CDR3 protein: CASSQYYTTGGIYNEQFF. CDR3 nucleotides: TGTGCCAGCAGCCAATATTATACGACAGGGGGAATTTACAATGAGCAGTTCTTC.

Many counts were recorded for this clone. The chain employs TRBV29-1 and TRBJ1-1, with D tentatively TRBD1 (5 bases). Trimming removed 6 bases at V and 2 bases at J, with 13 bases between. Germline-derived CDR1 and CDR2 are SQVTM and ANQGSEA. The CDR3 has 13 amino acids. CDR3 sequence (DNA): TGCAGCGTGCGGAGGGGCGGTAACACTGAAGCTTTCTTT. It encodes CSVRRGGNTEAFF.

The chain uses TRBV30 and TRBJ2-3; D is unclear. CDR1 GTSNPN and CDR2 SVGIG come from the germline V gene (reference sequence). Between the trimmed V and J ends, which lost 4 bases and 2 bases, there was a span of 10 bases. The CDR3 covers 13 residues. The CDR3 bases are TGTGCCTGGAAGAGAGACTTCACAGATACGCAGTATTTT. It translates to CAWKRDFTDTQYF.

CDR3 bases: TGTGCCAGCAGTGCGACAGGTTTGAGCTATGGCTACACCTTC. As protein: CASSATGLSYGYTF. V and J are TRBV6-5 and TRBJ1-2; D possibly corresponds to TRBD1 (6 bases). CDR3 length: 14 amino acids. Germline V gene data show CDR1 as MNHEY and CDR2 as SVGAGI. V lost 5 bases and J 4 bases, leaving 14 bases between the germline ends.

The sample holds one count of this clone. The CDR3 DNA reads as TGTGCCAGCAGGGAATTTCCGACTAGCGTCTCCTACAATGAGCAGTTCTTC. Translating it yields CASREFPTSVSYNEQFF. V is TRBV27 and J is TRBJ2-1, with TRBD2 matching over 8 bases. J was trimmed by 0 bases and V by 6 bases; bases with no gene match: 10. Germline CDR1 and CDR2: MNHEY and SMNVEV (reference sequence). CDR3 length: 17 amino acids.

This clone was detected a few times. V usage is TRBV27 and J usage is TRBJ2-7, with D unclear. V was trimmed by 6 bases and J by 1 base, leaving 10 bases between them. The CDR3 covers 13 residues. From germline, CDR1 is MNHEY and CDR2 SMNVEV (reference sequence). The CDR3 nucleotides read TGTGCCAGCAGCCCGCAGACTTCCTACGAGCAGTACTTC. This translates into CASSPQTSYEQYF.

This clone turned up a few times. The CDR3 DNA sequence: TGTGCCAGCAGCGTAGTTCCGGGTCACAATGAGCAGTTCTTC. As protein: CASSVVPGHNEQFF. V usage is TRBV9 and J usage is TRBJ2-1; D uncertain. The ends were cut back, 0 bases at V and 5 bases at J, with 9 bases in the middle. Germline V CDR1 and CDR2: SGDLS, YYNGEE. The CDR3 has 14 amino acids.

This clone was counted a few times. CDR3 bases: TGTGCCAGCAGCGGACGGACAGAACCTGAAGCTTTCTTT. Translating it yields CASSGRTEPEAFF. This chain links TRBV7-9 with TRBJ1-1; D perhaps matches TRBD1 (6 bases). Between the trimmed V and J ends, which lost 5 bases and 6 bases, there was a span of 13 bases. Germline values: CDR1 SEHNR, CDR2 FQNEAQ (reference sequence). The CDR3 loop spans 13 amino acids.

CDR3 DNA sequence: TGTGCCAGCAGCTCGGGACCCTCGGGGGAGCAGTACTTC. This codes for CASSSGPSGEQYF. The rearrangement joins TRBV7-2 to TRBJ2-7; D is perhaps TRBD1 or TRBD2 (5 bases each). In germline, CDR1 is SGHTA, CDR2 FQGNSA. V lost 4 bases to trimming and J lost 7 bases, with 14 bases between them. The CDR3 extends over 13 amino acids.

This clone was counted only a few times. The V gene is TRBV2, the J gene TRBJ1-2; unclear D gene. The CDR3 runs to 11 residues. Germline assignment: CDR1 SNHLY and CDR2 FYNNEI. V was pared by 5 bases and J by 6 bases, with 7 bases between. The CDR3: CASSRGDGYTF. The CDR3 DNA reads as TGTGCCAGCAGTCGGGGAGATGGCTACACCTTC.

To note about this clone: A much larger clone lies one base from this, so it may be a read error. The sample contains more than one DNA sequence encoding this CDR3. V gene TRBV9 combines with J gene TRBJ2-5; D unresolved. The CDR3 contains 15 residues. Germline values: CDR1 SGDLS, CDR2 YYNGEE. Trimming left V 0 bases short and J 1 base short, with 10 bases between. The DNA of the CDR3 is TGTGCCAGCAGCGTAGTTTCCAGATCCCAAGAGACCCAGTACTTC. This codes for CASSVVSRSQETQYF.

This CDR3 reads CASSKRGPAPLNQPQHF. The CDR3 DNA sequence: TGTGCCAGCAGCAAAAGGGGGCCTGCACCACTTAATCAGCCCCAGCATTTT. The chain employs TRBV21-1 and TRBJ1-5; the listed D gene, TRBD1, was not tested against the DNA. TRBV21-1 is an annotated pseudogene. The CDR3 spans 17 residues.

The CDR3 DNA follows: TGTGCCAGCAGTTTAGTAGGGCAGGGGACAGATACGCAGTATTTT. Its translation: CASSLVGQGTDTQYF. This chain uses TRBV5-4 with TRBJ2-3; possible D gene TRBD1, 6 bases. The CDR3 runs 15 residues. CDR1 SGHNT and CDR2 YYREEE come from the germline V gene (reference sequence). V was cut by 5 bases and J by 3 bases, with 16 bases left in between.

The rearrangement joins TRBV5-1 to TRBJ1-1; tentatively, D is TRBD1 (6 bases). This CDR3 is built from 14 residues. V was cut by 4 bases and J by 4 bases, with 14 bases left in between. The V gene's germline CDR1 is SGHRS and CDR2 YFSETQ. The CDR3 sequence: CASSGSGHPTEAFF. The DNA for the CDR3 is TGCGCCAGCAGCGGGTCGGGACACCCCACTGAAGCTTTCTTT.

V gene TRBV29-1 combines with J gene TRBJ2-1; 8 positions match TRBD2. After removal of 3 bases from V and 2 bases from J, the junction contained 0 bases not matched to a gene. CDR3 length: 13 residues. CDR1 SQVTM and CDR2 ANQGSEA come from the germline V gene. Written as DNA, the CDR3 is TGCAGCGTTGACGGGAGGGCCTACAATGAGCAGTTCTTC. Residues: CSVDGRAYNEQFF.

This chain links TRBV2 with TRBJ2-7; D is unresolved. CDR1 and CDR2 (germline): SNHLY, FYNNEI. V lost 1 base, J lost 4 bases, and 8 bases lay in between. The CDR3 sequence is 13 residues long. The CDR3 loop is CASSEGTTYEQYF. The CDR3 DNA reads TGTGCCAGCAGTGAAGGGACGACGTACGAGCAGTACTTC.

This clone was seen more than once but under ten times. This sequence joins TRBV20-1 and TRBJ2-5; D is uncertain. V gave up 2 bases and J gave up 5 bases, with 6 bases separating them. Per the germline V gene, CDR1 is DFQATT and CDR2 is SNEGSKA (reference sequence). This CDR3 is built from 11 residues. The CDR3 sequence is CSARSRETQYF. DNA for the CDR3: TGCAGTGCTAGATCGCGGGAGACCCAGTACTTC.

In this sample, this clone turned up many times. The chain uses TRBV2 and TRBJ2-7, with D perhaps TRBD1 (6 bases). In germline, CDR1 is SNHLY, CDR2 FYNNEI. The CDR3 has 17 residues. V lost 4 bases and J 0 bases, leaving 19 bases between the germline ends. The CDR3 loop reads CASSARMTGPSSYEQYF. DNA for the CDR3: TGTGCCAGCAGTGCCCGGATGACAGGCCCGAGCTCCTACGAGCAGTACTTC.

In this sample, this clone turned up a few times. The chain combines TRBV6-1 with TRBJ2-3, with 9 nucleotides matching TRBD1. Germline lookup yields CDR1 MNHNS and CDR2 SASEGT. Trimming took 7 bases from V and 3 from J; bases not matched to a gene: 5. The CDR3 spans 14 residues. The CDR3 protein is CASTSGQGTDTQYF. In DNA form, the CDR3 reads TGTGCCAGCACCTCGGGACAGGGTACAGATACGCAGTATTTT.

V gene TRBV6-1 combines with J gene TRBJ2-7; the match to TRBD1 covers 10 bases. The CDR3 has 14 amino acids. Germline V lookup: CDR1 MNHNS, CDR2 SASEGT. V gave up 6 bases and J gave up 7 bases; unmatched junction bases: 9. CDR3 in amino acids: CASRRTGGTGEQYF. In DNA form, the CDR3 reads TGTGCCAGCAGAAGGACAGGGGGAACGGGAGAGCAGTACTTC.

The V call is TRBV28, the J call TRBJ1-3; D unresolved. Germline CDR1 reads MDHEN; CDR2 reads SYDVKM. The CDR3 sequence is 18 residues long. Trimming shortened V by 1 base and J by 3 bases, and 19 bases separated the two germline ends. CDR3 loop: CASSLSRTQISGGNTIYF. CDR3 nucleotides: TGTGCCAGCAGTTTATCCAGGACGCAAATCTCGGGTGGAAACACCATATATTTT.

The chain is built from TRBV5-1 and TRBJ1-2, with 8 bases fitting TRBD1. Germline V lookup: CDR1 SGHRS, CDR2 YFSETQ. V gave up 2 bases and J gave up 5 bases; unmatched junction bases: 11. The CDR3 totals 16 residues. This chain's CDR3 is CASSFGSGGSVYGYTF. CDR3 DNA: TGCGCCAGCAGCTTCGGGTCAGGGGGCTCAGTATATGGCTACACCTTC.

The CDR3 region is CASGESGLSNSPLHF. CDR3 nucleotides: TGTGCCAGCGGCGAATCGGGACTGAGTAATTCACCCCTCCACTTT. The genes are TRBV6-5 and TRBJ1-6, with a possible D match to TRBD1 (5 bases). This CDR3 has 15 amino acids. Trimming removed 8 bases at V and 6 bases at J, with 17 bases between. CDR1 is MNHEY, CDR2 SVGAGI, per germline.